Listed here are 9 T cell receptor beta chains from one sample, sequenced in a study of blood T cell repertoires in COVID-19. Clones were sequenced by immunoSEQ multiplex PCR, and TCRdb holds only the in-frame ones, with some missing. In the table there are about 180,000 clones, nearly 90% of which are singletons. Sequenced sample: peripheral blood. The receptors were gathered from a young man who had recovered from COVID-19.

The table lists this clone with a few counts. The chain carries TRBV2 and TRBJ2-4; D may be TRBD1 (6 bases). V lost 5 bases to trimming and J lost 0 bases, with 11 bases between them. CDR1 is SNHLY, CDR2 FYNNEI, per germline. The CDR3 is made up of 15 amino acids. The CDR3 region is CASSLQGLAKNIQYF. The CDR3 DNA follows: TGTGCCAGCAGTCTGCAGGGGTTAGCCAAAAACATTCAGTACTTC.

V and J are TRBV7-9 and TRBJ1-1; TRBD1 matches at 10 bases. CDR3 length: 16 amino acids. V was clipped by 1 base and J by 4 bases; unmatched bases: 6. CDR1 SEHNR and CDR2 FQNEAQ come from the germline V gene (reference sequence). The CDR3 here is CASSLGGRTGGTEAFF. The CDR3 DNA is TGTGCCAGCAGCTTAGGAGGTCGGACAGGGGGCACTGAAGCTTTCTTT. The variable domain in full, completed from reference TRBV7-9 and TRBJ1-1, reads DTGVSQNPRHKITKRGQNVTFRCDPISEHNRLYWYRQTLGQGPEFLTYFQNEAQLEKSRLLSDRFSAERPKGSFSTLEIQRTEQGDSAMYLCASSLGGRTGGTEAFFGQGTRLTVV.

This clone was detected only a few times. This chain links TRBV4-3 with TRBJ1-1; possibly TRBD1 for D (5 bases). Per the germline V gene, CDR1 is LGHNA and CDR2 is YSLEER. V was cut by 0 bases and J by 1 base, with 9 bases left in between. This CDR3 has 15 residues. The CDR3 loop reads CASSQEGAANTEAFF. CDR3 nucleotide sequence: TGCGCCAGCAGCCAAGAAGGGGCAGCGAACACTGAAGCTTTCTTT.

The genes are TRBV5-1 and TRBJ2-1, with D perhaps TRBD2 (6 bases). Per the germline V gene, CDR1 is SGHRS and CDR2 is YFSETQ. Between the trimmed V and J ends, which lost 4 bases and 3 bases, there was a span of 11 bases. CDR3 size: 14 residues. The CDR3 sequence is CASSIAGSYNEQFF. Here the CDR3 DNA reads TGCGCCAGCAGCATCGCGGGAAGCTACAATGAGCAGTTCTTC.

The V and J genes are TRBV2 and TRBJ2-7; D is unresolved. Germline CDR1 reads SNHLY; CDR2 reads FYNNEI. CDR3 size: 14 residues. The V end lost 0 bases, the J end lost 0 bases, and 6 bases lay between the germline ends. Here the CDR3 reads CASSEASISYEQYF. CDR3 bases: TGTGCCAGCAGTGAAGCGTCCATCTCCTACGAGCAGTACTTC.

The chain employs TRBV5-1 and TRBJ2-5, with D uncertain. The germline V gene encodes CDR1 SGHRS and CDR2 YFSETQ. Trimming took 0 bases from V and 9 from J, leaving 9 bases between them. The CDR3 contains 12 residues. CDR3 residues: CASSLGGDPQYF. For the CDR3, the DNA is TGCGCCAGCAGCTTGGGCGGTGACCCCCAGTACTTC.

The CDR3 spells CASKFLSRRGEAFF. DNA of the CDR3: TGTGCCAGCAAGTTTTTGAGCCGGCGGGGTGAAGCTTTCTTT. The chain has TRBV27 and TRBJ1-1; no definite D call. Trimming shortened V by 7 bases and J by 7 bases, and 19 bases separated the two germline ends. Germline V gene sequence: CDR1 MNHEY, CDR2 SMNVEV (reference sequence). This CDR3 has 14 residues.

The J gene is TRBJ1-5, the V gene TRBV19; 7 bases line up with TRBD1. After removal of 8 bases from V and 3 bases from J, the junction contained 10 bases not matched to a gene. CDR1 is LNHDA and CDR2 is SQIVND in the germline V gene (reference sequence). This CDR3 has 15 residues. The CDR3 spells CASGSLGGNNQPQHF. DNA of the CDR3: TGTGCCAGTGGATCATTAGGGGGCAACAATCAGCCCCAGCATTTT. The whole variable domain, filled in from reference TRBV19 and TRBJ1-5, reads DGGITQSPKYLFRKEGQNVTLSCEQNLNHDAMYWYRQDPGQGLRLIYYSQIVNDFQKGDIAEGYSVSREKKESFPLTVTSAQKNPTAFYLCASGSLGGNNQPQHFGDGTRLSIL.

The chain uses TRBV11-3 and TRBJ2-7, with TRBD1 identical over 8 bases. The CDR3 runs to 15 residues. The J segment lost 5 bases and the V segment lost 3 bases, leaving 9 bases of the junction unmatched. CDR1 SGHNT and CDR2 YENEEA come from the germline V gene. As DNA, the CDR3 is TGTGCCAGCAGCTTGGATGGACAGGGACAGAACGAGCAGTACTTC. It translates to CASSLDGQGQNEQYF.